The present T cell receptor (beta chain) was sequenced within a study of shared clonotypes between healthy human individuals. Findings of the study overall: A reduction in generation probabilities was seen for non-shared clonotypes relative to those shared by all four donors. Estimated clonotype richness was generally higher in naive than memory subsets. The authors sampled blood alone, and tissue repertoires likely differ.

In this sample, this clone turned up once. The target antigen is unknown. This sample includes further DNA sequences coding for the same CDR3. Libraries were prepared by immunoSEQ multiplex PCR; TCRdb keeps only in-frame clonotypes and omits some of them. The profile shows approximately 1,500,000 clones, 95% to 99% of them singletons. The CDR3 is made up of 14 amino acids. The germline V and J ends were trimmed by 0 bases and 0 bases, with 5 bases remaining between them. Germline lookup yields CDR1 LNHNV and CDR2 YYDKDF (reference sequence). The genes are TRBV15 and TRBJ1-1, with D hard to call. The sequence came from a man under 40 in good health. The sequencing input was naive CD4+ T cells sorted from blood. Subset specified: CD45RA+ positively selected. DNA of the CDR3: TGTGCCACCAGCAGAGACCTTATGAACACTGAAGCTTTCTTT. This encodes CATSRDLMNTEAFF.